The clone carrying this TCR beta chain was recorded once. This sample stems from a study of blood T cell repertoires in COVID-19. Study summary: Spain, Italy and the United States supplied samples that represented acute and convalescent COVID-19. The cDNA or gDNA used as material had been derived from T cells, B-cell-depleted T cells, or PBMCs.

Sequencing used immunoSEQ multiplex PCR; TCRdb keeps in-frame clones, though not all of them. Among roughly 71,000 clones listed, about four fifths were seen once. This CDR3 region has 13 residues. The germline V gene encodes CDR1 GTSNPN and CDR2 SVGIG (reference sequence). V shed 1 base and J shed 7 bases, with 11 bases lying between them. This receptor was identified in a man aged 45 to 65 with active COVID-19. The source material was peripheral blood. This chain connects TRBV30 to TRBJ2-1; D gene uncertain. The CDR3 DNA follows: TGTGCCTGGAGTGCTCTATTTGGTAATGAGCAGTTCTTC. It encodes CAWSALFGNEQFF.